This TCR beta chain was sequenced in a study of T cells after yellow fever vaccination. Across the whole study: For low cell numbers, libraries were made with SMART-Seq v4 Ultra Low Input.

TCRdb processed the 5' RACE reads anew with MiXCR; each CDR3 protein has one entry. Found here are almost 70,000 distinct CDR3 sequences, about 6% of them singletons; the top ten hold over 2%. The CDR3 is made up of 17 amino acids. Looked up from germline, CDR1 is MNHEY and CDR2 is SVGEGT. V lost 0 bases to trimming and J lost 4 bases, with 17 bases between them. Many counts were recorded for this clonotype. Its antigen is not identified. Overall study findings and caveats: Abundant contaminating clonotypes from the bulk population could appear in FACS-sorted repertoires. Most primary-vaccination clones recurred post-booster (roughly 96% CD4, more than 85% CD8).

The chain combines TRBV6-2 or TRBV6-3 with TRBJ2-3, with D tentatively TRBD1 (5 bases). Sequenced here: CD4+ T cells sorted from PBMCs, sampled less than 18 days after the first yellow fever vaccination. The clonotype was recovered from a man aged 18 to 29 who received the YFV17D yellow fever vaccine. The CDR3 nucleotides read TGTGCCAGCAGTTACTCGATCCAGACAGTGGTTGCAGATACGCAGTATTTT. Its translation: CASSYSIQTVVADTQYF.